This T cell receptor (beta chain) was found in a study of cytomegalovirus exposure and HLA in healthy donors. This clone turned up a few times. CDR1 is LGHNA and CDR2 is YSLEER in the germline V gene. This CDR3 has 15 residues. V lost 0 bases and J 4 bases, leaving 13 bases between the germline ends. The study ran its PCR with 60 Vbeta and 13 Jbeta primers. Clones were read by immunoSEQ multiplex PCR, and TCRdb kept only the in-frame ones, dropping some. This table has about 120,000 clones, around 85% appearing once. The sequence came from a man between 25 and 39 years old in good health and CMV-seropositive. This rearrangement joins TRBV4-3 to TRBJ2-7; D is perhaps TRBD1 (6 bases). Sequencing used PBMCs. This chain's CDR3 is CASSQEDSRGYEQYF. In DNA, the CDR3 is TGCGCCAGCAGCCAAGAGGACAGTCGAGGGTACGAGCAGTACTTC.